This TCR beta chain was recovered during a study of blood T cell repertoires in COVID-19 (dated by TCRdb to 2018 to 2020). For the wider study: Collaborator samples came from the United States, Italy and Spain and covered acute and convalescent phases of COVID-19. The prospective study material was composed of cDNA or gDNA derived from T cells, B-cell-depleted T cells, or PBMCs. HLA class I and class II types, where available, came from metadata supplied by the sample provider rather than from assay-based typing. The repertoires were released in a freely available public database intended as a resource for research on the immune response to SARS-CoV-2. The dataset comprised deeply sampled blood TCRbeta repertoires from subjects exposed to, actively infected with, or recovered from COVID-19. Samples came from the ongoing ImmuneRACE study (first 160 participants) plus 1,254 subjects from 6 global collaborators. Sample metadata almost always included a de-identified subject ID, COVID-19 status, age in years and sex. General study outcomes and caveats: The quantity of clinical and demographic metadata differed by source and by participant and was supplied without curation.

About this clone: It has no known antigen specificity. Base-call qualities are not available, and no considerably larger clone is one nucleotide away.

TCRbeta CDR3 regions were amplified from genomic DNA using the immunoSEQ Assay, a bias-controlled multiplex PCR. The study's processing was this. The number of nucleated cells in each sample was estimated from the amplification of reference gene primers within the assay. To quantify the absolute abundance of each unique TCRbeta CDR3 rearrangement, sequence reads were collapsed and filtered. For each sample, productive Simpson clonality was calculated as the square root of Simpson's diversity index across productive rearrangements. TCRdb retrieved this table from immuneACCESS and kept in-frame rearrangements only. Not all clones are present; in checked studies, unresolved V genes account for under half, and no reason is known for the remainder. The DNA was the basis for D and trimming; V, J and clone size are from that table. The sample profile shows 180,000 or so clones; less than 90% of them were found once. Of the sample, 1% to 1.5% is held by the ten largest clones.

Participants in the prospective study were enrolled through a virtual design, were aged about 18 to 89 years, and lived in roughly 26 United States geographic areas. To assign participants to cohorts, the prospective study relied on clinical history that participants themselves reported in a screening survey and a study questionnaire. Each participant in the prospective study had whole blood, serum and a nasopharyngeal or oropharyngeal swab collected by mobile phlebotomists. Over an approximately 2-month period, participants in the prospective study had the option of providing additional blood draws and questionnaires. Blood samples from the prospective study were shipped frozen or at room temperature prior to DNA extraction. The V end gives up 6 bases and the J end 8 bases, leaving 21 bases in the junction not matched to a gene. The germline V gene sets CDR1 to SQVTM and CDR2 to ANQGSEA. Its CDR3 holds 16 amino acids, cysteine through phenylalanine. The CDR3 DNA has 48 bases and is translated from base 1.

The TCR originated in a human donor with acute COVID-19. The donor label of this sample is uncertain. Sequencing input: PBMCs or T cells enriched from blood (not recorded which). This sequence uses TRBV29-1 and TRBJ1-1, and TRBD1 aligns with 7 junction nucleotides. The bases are TGCAGCGTCGCTACTACACAGGGGTCCCGAAGTTACGAAGCTTTCTTT. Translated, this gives CSVATTQGSRSYEAFF.